The present TCR beta chain was sequenced within a study of shared clonotypes between healthy human individuals. Only in-frame clones appear in the TCRdb table, and some are missing; sequencing was by immunoSEQ multiplex PCR. Of 2 million to 2.5 million clones in the sample, roughly 90% are singletons; the top ten hold about 0.36%. The sequence came from a man between 18 and 35 years old in good health. Some clones in this sample may be carry-over from other donors' samples. The sample consisted of naive CD4+ T cells from PBMCs. Documented subset: CD45RA+ positively selected.

The CDR3 DNA reads TGTGCCAGCAGCAAAGTAACCGGGACGCAACAGTTCTTC. It yields the protein CASSKVTGTQQFF. The chain has TRBV9 and TRBJ2-1; the D gene could be TRBD1 or TRBD2 (5 bases each). The length of the CDR3 is 13 residues. Trimming left V 4 bases short and J 13 bases short, with 18 bases between. Germline V gives CDR1 SGDLS, CDR2 YYNGEE.